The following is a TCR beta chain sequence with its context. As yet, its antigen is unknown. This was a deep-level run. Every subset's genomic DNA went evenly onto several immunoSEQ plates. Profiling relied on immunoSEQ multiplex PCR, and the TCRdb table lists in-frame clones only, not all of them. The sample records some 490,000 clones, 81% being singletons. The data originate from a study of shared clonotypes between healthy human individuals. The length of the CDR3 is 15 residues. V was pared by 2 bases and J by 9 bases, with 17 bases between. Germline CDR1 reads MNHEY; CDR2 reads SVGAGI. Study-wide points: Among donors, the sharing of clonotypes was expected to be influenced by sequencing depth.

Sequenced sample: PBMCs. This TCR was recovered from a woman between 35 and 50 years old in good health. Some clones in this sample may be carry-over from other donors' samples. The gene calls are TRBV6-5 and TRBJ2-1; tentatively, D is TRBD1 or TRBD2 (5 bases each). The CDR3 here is CASSYDLDWGSEQFF. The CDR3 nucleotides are TGTGCCAGCAGTTACGACCTGGACTGGGGGAGTGAGCAGTTCTTC.